This T cell receptor beta chain derives from a study of cytomegalovirus exposure and HLA in healthy donors. Whole-study results and caveats: Per a later analysis, HLA-associated TCR beta chains showed more clonal expansion than other, equally common TCR beta chains.

On this clone itself: The target antigen is unknown.

Trimming cost V 7 bases and J 5 bases; bases outside gene matches: 8. The CDR3 spans 13 residues. The germline V gene has CDR1 MRHNA and CDR2 SNTAGT. PCR was performed using 60 Vbeta and 13 Jbeta primers. Clones were read by immunoSEQ multiplex PCR, and TCRdb kept only the in-frame ones, dropping some. In the table there are roughly 200,000 clones, 77% of which are singletons. The chain is built from TRBV6-4 and TRBJ2-7; 7 nucleotides line up with TRBD1. Sequencing input: PBMCs. This receptor was identified in a woman aged 60-70 years in good health and CMV-seropositive. As DNA, the CDR3 is TGTGCCAGCACTAATAGGGGGCACAACGAGCAGTACTTC. Its translation is CASTNRGHNEQYF.